Listed here is a single TCR beta chain. What it recognizes is unknown. At one end, the junction sequence differs from germline, possibly due to a read error. Focal radiation with ipilimumab CTLA-4 blockade was given to patients with chemo-refractory metastatic non-small-cell lung cancer. This sample stems from a study of radiotherapy plus CTLA-4 blockade in lung cancer. CDR1 is GTSNPN, CDR2 SVGIG, per germline (reference sequence). The length of the CDR3 is 17 residues. Notes on the study in general: There was expansion of tumor-derived TCR clones in blood after radiotherapy plus ipilimumab. The best prediction of response reportedly came from early blood T cell clone dynamics, with interferon-beta.

Assay used: immunoSEQ multiplex PCR; TCRdb lists only in-frame clones, some missing. This table has about 98,000 clones, roughly four fifths appearing once. Sample: peripheral blood, taken from a patient treated with radiotherapy plus ipilimumab. This receptor was obtained from a human donor with non-small cell lung cancer who had a partial response to radiotherapy plus ipilimumab. This sequence joins TRBV30 and TRBJ1-1; TRBD1 agrees at 7 bases. CDR3 sequence reads: CARSDTRGQRMNTEAFF. The CDR3 DNA is TGTGCCCGGAGCGACACAAGGGGACAGAGGATGAACACTGAAGCTTTCTTT. The full variable domain, its missing parts supplied by reference TRBV30 and TRBJ1-1, is SQTIHQWPATLVQPVGSPLSLECTVEGTSNPNLYWYRQAAGRGLQLLFYSVGIGQISSEVPQNLSASRPQDRQFILSSKKLLLSDSGFYLCARSDTRGQRMNTEAFFGQGTRLTVV.